The next 32 T cell receptor beta chains were all read from a single sample in a study of blood T cell repertoires in COVID-19. The table came from immunoSEQ multiplex PCR; TCRdb's copy has only in-frame clones and leaves some out. The profile covers a few hundred thousand clones, with about 87% appearing a single time and about 1.3% taken by the ten largest. The sample taken for sequencing was PBMCs or T cells enriched from blood (not recorded which). These TCRs come from a man aged 30 to 45 who had recovered from COVID-19.

This chain uses TRBV6-1 with TRBJ2-7, with D uncertain. The CDR3 has 12 residues. Germline V gene lookup returns CDR1 MNHNS and CDR2 SASEGT. V was pared by 3 bases and J by 5 bases, with 8 bases between. For the CDR3, the DNA is TGTGCCAGCAGTGACAGTACCCACGAGCAGTACTTC. Its translation: CASSDSTHEQYF.

This clone was seen only a few times. The chain joins TRBV10-3 to TRBJ2-7; tentatively, D is TRBD1 (5 bases). The CDR3 loop spans 13 amino acids. Looked up from germline, CDR1 is ENHRY and CDR2 is SYGVKD. Trimming took 7 bases from V and 1 from J, leaving 11 bases between them. The chain's CDR3 is CAITRGNSYEQYF. CDR3 DNA sequence: TGTGCCATCACTAGGGGCAATTCCTACGAGCAGTACTTC.

The chain recombines TRBV11-2 with TRBJ2-5, with TRBD2 matching 8 bases. Germline-derived CDR1 and CDR2 are SGHAT and FQNNGV. V lost 5 bases and J lost 5; bases outside the gene matches: 10. CDR3 size: 15 residues. The CDR3 here is CASSRTGGARETQYF. The CDR3 DNA is TGTGCCAGCAGCCGGACCGGGGGGGCCAGGGAGACCCAGTACTTC.

The V call is TRBV24-1, the J call TRBJ2-1, with 8 bases fitting TRBD2. In germline, CDR1 is KGHDR, CDR2 SFDVKD. This CDR3 is 17 amino acids long. V lost 3 bases, J lost 2 bases, and 8 bases stayed unmatched. This CDR3 reads CATSDPTHSGTYNEQFF. CDR3 DNA: TGTGCCACCAGTGATCCCACCCATAGCGGGACCTACAATGAGCAGTTCTTC.

The chain carries TRBV7-2 and TRBJ2-1; 8 bases match TRBD2. The J segment lost 8 bases and the V segment lost 2 bases, leaving 8 bases of the junction unmatched. Germline V lookup: CDR1 SGHTA, CDR2 FQGNSA. This CDR3 region has 15 residues. CDR3 residues: CASSLTGGKGDEQFF. The CDR3 nucleotides read TGTGCCAGCAGCTTAACGGGGGGGAAAGGGGATGAGCAGTTCTTC.

This clone occurred once. The rearrangement links TRBV7-9 to TRBJ2-3; 8 nucleotides align to TRBD2. Losses at the gene ends were 4 bases for V and 2 bases for J; bases not matched to a gene: 5. The CDR3 contains 15 residues. The germline CDR1 and CDR2 sequences are SEHNR and FQNEAQ (reference sequence). The CDR3 DNA follows: TGTGCCAGCAGCTCCCGGACTAGCCACACAGATACGCAGTATTTT. Translating it yields CASSSRTSHTDTQYF.

The chain couples TRBV6-5 to TRBJ1-3; the D gene is possibly TRBD1 (6 bases). V dropped 4 bases and J dropped 2 bases, with 12 bases sitting between them. The CDR3 spans 15 residues. Per germline, CDR1 MNHEY and CDR2 SVGAGI. The CDR3 loop is CASSWTQGTGNTIYF. The CDR3, as DNA: TGTGCCAGCAGTTGGACACAGGGAACTGGAAACACCATATATTTT.

V and J are TRBV9 and TRBJ1-1, with D perhaps TRBD1 (6 bases). Germline V gene lookup returns CDR1 SGDLS and CDR2 YYNGEE. With 5 bases removed from V and 1 base from J, the gap between germline ends came to 12 bases. CDR3 size: 14 residues. CDR3 sequence reads: CASSPTGWNTEAFF. The CDR3, as DNA: TGTGCCAGCAGTCCAACAGGGTGGAACACTGAAGCTTTCTTT.

The chain combines TRBV4-2 with TRBJ1-1, with 8 bases aligning to TRBD1. This CDR3 has 16 amino acids. With 1 base clipped from V and 9 bases from J, the junction kept 13 bases outside the gene matches. Germline-derived CDR1 and CDR2 are LGHNA and YNFKEQ. Written as DNA, the CDR3 is TGTGCCAGCAGCCAAGTGCCAGGGGGCGCGGGGGGGAAAGCTTTCTTT. Residues: CASSQVPGGAGGKAFF.

The sample holds one count of this clone. J is TRBJ2-5 and V is TRBV3-1 (or the pseudogene TRBV3-2); the D is unclear. The CDR3 is 14 amino acids. Between the trimmed V and J ends, which lost 3 bases and 1 base, there was a span of 9 bases. Germline-derived CDR1 and CDR2 are LGHDT and YNNKEL (reference sequence). The CDR3 region is CASSQAPGQETQYF. The CDR3, as DNA: TGTGCCAGCAGCCAGGCCCCAGGCCAAGAGACCCAGTACTTC.

The V gene is TRBV27, the J gene TRBJ1-5, with D tentatively TRBD1 (6 bases). The CDR3 totals 16 residues. V was cut by 9 bases and J by 1 base, with 19 bases left in between. Per the germline V gene, CDR1 is MNHEY and CDR2 is SMNVEV (reference sequence). The CDR3 sequence: CASSLTGLQSNQPQHF. The DNA of the CDR3 is TGTGCCAGTAGCCTTACAGGGCTTCAAAGCAATCAGCCCCAGCATTTT.

The chain has TRBV29-1 and TRBJ2-5; no clear D gene. Per the germline V gene, CDR1 is SQVTM and CDR2 is ANQGSEA. V was clipped by 6 bases and J by 1 base, with 9 bases between them. The CDR3 sequence is 12 residues long. The CDR3 sequence: CSVVPIQETQYF. The DNA for the CDR3 is TGCAGCGTCGTGCCTATCCAAGAGACCCAGTACTTC.

The chain is built from TRBV3-1 (or the pseudogene TRBV3-2) and TRBJ2-7; D not certain. V shed 1 base and J shed 0 bases, with 7 bases lying between them. The CDR3 sequence is 14 residues long. Per the germline V gene, CDR1 is LGHDT and CDR2 is YNNKEL (reference sequence). CDR3 sequence (DNA): TGTGCCAGCAGCCAAGTACTTAGCTCCTACGAGCAGTACTTC. Translated: CASSQVLSSYEQYF.

V gene TRBV24-1 combines with J gene TRBJ2-5; perhaps TRBD1 as D (6 bases). Germline CDR1 KGHDR, CDR2 SFDVKD. Trimming shortened V by 3 bases and J by 5 bases, and 24 bases separated the two germline ends. The CDR3 length is 18 residues. In DNA form, the CDR3 reads TGTGCCACCAGTGATGCGCGCGCGCAAACAGGGTCGGGTGAGACCCAGTACTTC. Translating gives CATSDARAQTGSGETQYF.

This clone has only one observation. The chain has TRBV4-1 and TRBJ1-1, with 10 bases that match TRBD1. Looked up from germline, CDR1 is MGHRA and CDR2 is YSYEKL. The CDR3 contains 16 residues. After removal of 2 bases from V and 5 bases from J, the junction contained 8 bases not matched to a gene. The DNA for the CDR3 is TGCGCCAGCAGCCAAACCCAGGGACAGGGGAAGACTGAAGCTTTCTTT. Translated: CASSQTQGQGKTEAFF.

This chain uses TRBV5-1 with TRBJ2-7; D not certain. This CDR3 is built from 14 residues. Germline lookup yields CDR1 SGHRS and CDR2 YFSETQ. Deletions cut 0 bases from V and 2 bases from J, with 9 bases between. CDR3 in amino acids: CASSLVTEAYEQYF. For the CDR3, the DNA is TGCGCCAGCAGCTTGGTCACAGAAGCCTACGAGCAGTACTTC.

The rearrangement joins TRBV7-9 to TRBJ2-2; D is unclear. Germline V gene lookup returns CDR1 SEHNR and CDR2 FQNEAQ (reference sequence). CDR3 length: 16 amino acids. The ends were cut back, 3 bases at V and 0 bases at J, with 11 bases in the middle. The CDR3 sequence: CASSLSRSTNTGELFF. The CDR3 coding sequence is TGTGCCAGCAGCTTGAGTCGGTCCACGAACACCGGGGAGCTGTTTTTT.

The genes are TRBV9 and TRBJ2-6, with a weak D call TRBD1 (5 bases). CDR1 is SGDLS, CDR2 YYNGEE, per germline. The V gene lost 2 bases and the J gene lost 2 bases, with 8 bases spanning the gap. The CDR3 spans 15 residues. The CDR3 region has the DNA TGTGCCAGCAGCGTTTCAGGGACTGGGGCCAACGTCCTGACTTTC. Protein: CASSVSGTGANVLTF.

V and J are TRBV27 and TRBJ1-6; perhaps TRBD1 as D (6 bases). CDR1 is MNHEY, CDR2 SMNVEV, per germline (reference sequence). Trimming shortened V by 1 base and J by 9 bases, and 16 bases separated the two germline ends. The CDR3 is 16 amino acids. CDR3 sequence reads: CASSLWGGGEGSPLHF. The CDR3 bases are TGTGCCAGCAGTTTATGGGGAGGGGGTGAGGGTTCACCCCTCCACTTT.

This clone was seen only a few times. The V and J genes are TRBV19 and TRBJ2-3, with TRBD2 matching over 10 bases. This CDR3 contains 17 residues. The V gene's germline CDR1 is LNHDA and CDR2 SQIVND (reference sequence). V shed 3 bases and J 0 bases; nucleotides not matched to a gene: 6. CDR3 sequence (DNA): TGTGCCAGTAGTATGCACTTGACTAGCGGGAGCACAGATACGCAGTATTTT. Its protein product is CASSMHLTSGSTDTQYF.

This clone has just one count. This chain links TRBV6-2 or TRBV6-3 with TRBJ2-5; 7 bases are shared with TRBD2. There are 16 residues in the CDR3. With V trimmed by 2 bases and J by 4 bases, 10 bases remained unmatched. From germline, CDR1 is MNHEY and CDR2 SVGEGT. CDR3 loop: CASSYVGLVVPETQYF. CDR3 in DNA: TGTGCCAGCAGTTACGTAGGACTAGTGGTTCCAGAGACCCAGTACTTC.

This sequence joins TRBV30 and TRBJ1-2; D is uncertain. This CDR3 contains 12 residues. Trimming took off 1 base at V and 4 bases at J, with 7 bases between the two ends. CDR1 and CDR2 from the germline V gene are GTSNPN and SVGIG (reference sequence). CDR3 loop: CAWSASGYGYTF. CDR3 sequence (DNA): TGTGCCTGGAGTGCTAGCGGCTATGGCTACACCTTC.

The CDR3 nucleotides read TGTGCCAGCAGCTCGTTGTGGCAGGGCCGGGACACTGAAGCTTTCTTT. Translation gives CASSSLWQGRDTEAFF. V gene TRBV5-6 combines with J gene TRBJ1-1, with D possibly TRBD1 on 5 matching bases. Trimming cost V 3 bases and J 3 bases, with 18 bases left between them. Germline CDR1 and CDR2: SGHDT and YYEEEE. The CDR3 has 16 residues.

This clone was observed a few times. This chain connects TRBV29-1 to TRBJ2-3; 9 nucleotides match TRBD2. Losses at the gene ends were 4 bases for V and 0 bases for J; bases not matched to a gene: 5. Germline V gives CDR1 SQVTM, CDR2 ANQGSEA. This CDR3 contains 15 residues. The CDR3, as DNA: TGCAGCGTTGTGACTAGCGGCACGAGCACAGATACGCAGTATTTT. Translation gives CSVVTSGTSTDTQYF.

This chain joins TRBV4-1 and TRBJ2-3; 8 nucleotides match TRBD2. Germline V lookup: CDR1 MGHRA, CDR2 YSYEKL. The CDR3 is 17 residues long. V lost 6 bases, J lost 0 bases, and 11 bases stayed unmatched. CDR3 sequence (DNA): TGCGCCAGCAGAGAAATAGCGGGGCGAACTAGCACAGATACGCAGTATTTT. Translated: CASREIAGRTSTDTQYF.

This clone has a handful of counts. CDR3 protein: CASSYSTSGVYEQYF. CDR3 nucleotide sequence: TGTGCCAGCAGTTACTCGACTAGCGGGGTCTACGAGCAGTACTTC. This chain connects TRBV6-2 or TRBV6-3 to TRBJ2-7; TRBD2 aligns across 11 bases. CDR1 is MNHEY, CDR2 SVGEGT, per germline. The CDR3 covers 15 residues. The junction had 1 base not matched to a gene; V was cut back by 0 bases and J by 3 bases.

The chain uses TRBV30 and TRBJ2-7, with D unclear. The CDR3 covers 11 residues. Germline V gene lookup returns CDR1 GTSNPN and CDR2 SVGIG (reference sequence). The V end was cut by 2 bases, the J end by 7 bases, with 9 bases between. The CDR3 region has the DNA TGTGCCTGGAGTTCCTCTCGGGAGCAGTACTTC. It specifies CAWSSSREQYF.

This sequence joins TRBV6-7 and TRBJ1-2; the D gene is possibly TRBD1 (5 bases). TRBV6-7 is filed as an ORF, its function uncertain. V lost 0 bases to trimming and J lost 6 bases, with 11 bases between them. The CDR3 loop spans 14 amino acids. The CDR3 nucleotides read TGTGCCAGCAGTTACTCTTCAGGGTTCAATGGCTACACCTTC. Residues: CASSYSSGFNGYTF.

This chain uses TRBV4-3 with TRBJ1-1; D call uncertain. The CDR3 covers 14 residues. The germline CDR1 and CDR2 sequences are LGHNA and YSLEER. Between the trimmed V and J ends, which lost 3 bases and 0 bases, there was a span of 8 bases. The CDR3 DNA follows: TGCGCCAGCAGCCAGTCTCTTTTGAACACTGAAGCTTTCTTT. Protein: CASSQSLLNTEAFF.

The chain couples TRBV5-6 to TRBJ2-1; the match to TRBD2 covers 14 bases. With V trimmed by 4 bases and J by 5 bases, 11 bases remained unmatched. Germline CDR1 is SGHDT and CDR2 is YYEEEE. The CDR3 consists of 18 residues. This chain's CDR3 is CASSPLPGLAGGNNEQFF. The CDR3 DNA is TGTGCCAGCAGCCCCCTACCCGGACTAGCGGGGGGAAACAATGAGCAGTTCTTC.

The chain combines TRBV18 with TRBJ1-5; 11 nucleotides match TRBD1. The ends lost 6 bases at V and 7 bases at J; junction bases unmatched: 8. In germline, CDR1 is KGHSH, CDR2 LQKENI. The CDR3 loop spans 15 amino acids. The CDR3 loop is CASSPGTGGHQPQHF. CDR3 bases: TGTGCCAGCTCTCCCGGGACAGGGGGACACCAGCCCCAGCATTTT.

This clone appeared once. The chain couples TRBV9 to TRBJ1-2; tentative D call: TRBD1 (6 bases). The CDR3 runs 14 residues. CDR1 is SGDLS and CDR2 is YYNGEE in the germline V gene. Trimming removed 0 bases at V and 7 bases at J, with 13 bases between. This CDR3 is CASSVEDGGAGYTF. CDR3 sequence (DNA): TGTGCCAGCAGCGTAGAAGATGGGGGGGCTGGCTACACCTTC.